Included here is one T cell receptor (beta chain) sequence, with context. In the PCR, 60 Vbeta and 13 Jbeta primers were used. Clones were read by immunoSEQ multiplex PCR, and TCRdb kept only the in-frame ones, dropping some. The sample yields 200,000 or so clones, around 70% seen once. The sample comes from a study of cytomegalovirus exposure and HLA in healthy donors. Between the trimmed V and J ends, which lost 2 bases and 0 bases, there was a span of 13 bases. The CDR3 is 16 residues long. Germline V lookup: CDR1 SGHTA, CDR2 FQGNSA. The sequenced material came from PBMCs. The source is a man between 35 and 55 years old in good health and CMV-seropositive. The chain links TRBV7-2 to TRBJ1-2; no clear D gene. The CDR3 loop is CASSLNGADPNYGYTF. As DNA, the CDR3 is TGTGCCAGCAGCTTAAACGGAGCAGATCCTAACTATGGCTACACCTTC.